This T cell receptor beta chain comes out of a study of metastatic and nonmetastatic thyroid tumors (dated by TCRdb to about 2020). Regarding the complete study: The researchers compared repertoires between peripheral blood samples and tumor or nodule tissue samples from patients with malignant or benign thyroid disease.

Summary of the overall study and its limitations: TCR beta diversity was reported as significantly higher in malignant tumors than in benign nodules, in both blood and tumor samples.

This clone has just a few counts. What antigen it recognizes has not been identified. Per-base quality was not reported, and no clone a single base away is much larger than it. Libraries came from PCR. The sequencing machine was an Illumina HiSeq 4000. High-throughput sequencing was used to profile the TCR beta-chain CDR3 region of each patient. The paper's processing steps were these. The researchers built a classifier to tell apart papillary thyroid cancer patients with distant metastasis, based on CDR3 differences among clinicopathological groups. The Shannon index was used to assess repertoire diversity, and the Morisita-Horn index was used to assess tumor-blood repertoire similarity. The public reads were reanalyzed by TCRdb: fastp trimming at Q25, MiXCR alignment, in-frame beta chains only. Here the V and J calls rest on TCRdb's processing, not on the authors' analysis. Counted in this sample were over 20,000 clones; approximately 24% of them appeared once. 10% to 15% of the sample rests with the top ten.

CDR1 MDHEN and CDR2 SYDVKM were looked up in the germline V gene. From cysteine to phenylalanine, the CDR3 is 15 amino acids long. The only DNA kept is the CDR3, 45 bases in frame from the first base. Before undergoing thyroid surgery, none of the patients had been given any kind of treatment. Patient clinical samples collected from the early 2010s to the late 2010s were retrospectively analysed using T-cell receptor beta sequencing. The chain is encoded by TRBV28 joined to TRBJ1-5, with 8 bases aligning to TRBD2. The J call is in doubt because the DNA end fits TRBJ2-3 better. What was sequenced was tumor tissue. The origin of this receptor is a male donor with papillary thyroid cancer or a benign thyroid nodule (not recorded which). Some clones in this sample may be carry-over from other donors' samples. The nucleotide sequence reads TGTGCCAGCAGCTCGGGTGGAGCGGGGGATCAGCCCCAGTATTTT. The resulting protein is CASSSGGAGDQPQYF.